This TCR beta chain stems from a study of tumor-infiltrating lymphocytes in primary liver carcinoma. Overall study context: Surgeons resected the patients' primary liver carcinomas. About 3.5 to 7.13 million productive TCRbeta reads were obtained from the samples, with similar numbers across tissue types.

With about 470 ng total RNA as template and a constant-region primer, TCR beta cDNA was made. Sequencing libraries for TCR beta derived from three nested multiplex PCR rounds that used slightly modified ARM-PCR. Investigators reported that the first two PCR rounds, at 10 cycles each, used TRBV1-TRBV30 forward primers with a C-beta reverse primer. MiXCR, run by TCRdb on the multiplex PCR reads, gives a single entry per CDR3 protein. The table includes over 250,000 distinct CDR3 sequences, roughly three fifths detected once. This clonotype has more than one count but fewer than ten. This CDR3 contains 14 residues. Per germline, CDR1 SGHKS and CDR2 YYEKEE (reference sequence). Trimming cost V 4 bases and J 4 bases; bases outside gene matches: 4. RNA isolated from unsorted whole blood supplied the blood RNA, with germline DNA also extracted.

The chain recombines TRBV5-5 with TRBJ1-2, with 10 bases fitting TRBD1. The specimen was peripheral blood. This sequence originates from a woman younger than 45 with primary liver carcinoma and hepatitis B virus infection. CDR3 protein: CASSPRDRGYGYTF. CDR3 coding DNA: TGTGCCAGCAGCCCCCGGGACAGGGGCTATGGCTACACCTTC.